This T cell receptor beta chain was captured by sequencing in a study of blood T cells in healthy people across ages. Study-wide results and caveats: When set beside aged donors, long-lived donors presented more naive CD4+ cells and higher diversity. Total diversity from one million sequenced T cells was likely underestimated.

As concerns this clonotype: Its antigen is not known.

PCR was performed a second time for roughly 7 to 11 cycles using a sample-barcoded 5' primer and a J-beta primer mix. Every molecule of cDNA carried a tag from a template-switch adaptor with 12 random nucleotides. MiXCR was run by TCRdb on the 5' RACE reads, yielding one entry per CDR3 protein. The sample lists approximately 670,000 distinct CDR3 sequences, around 38% occurring once. The CDR3 extends over 13 amino acids. Germline V CDR1 and CDR2: DFQATT, SNEGSKA (reference sequence). The rearrangement uses TRBV20-1 and TRBJ2-7, with 9 bases that match TRBD1. The J call may be in error: the DNA end matches TRBJ2-4 better. The sequence derives from an elderly man in good health. Specimen: blood. In DNA, the CDR3 is TGCAGTGCTAGGGGACAGGGTGGAGACATTCAGTACTTC. This sequence encodes CSARGQGGDIQYF.